This is a list of T cell receptor beta chains from one sample in a study of regulatory T cells in long-lasting Graves disease. TCRdb processed the multiplex PCR reads anew with MiXCR; each CDR3 protein has one entry. Altogether hundreds of thousands of distinct CDR3 sequences are present, 25% to 30% being singletons, with the ten largest covering 40% to 50%. The sample consisted of peripheral blood mononuclear cells (PBMCs), taken when the disease was refractory, from a patient treated with antithyroid drugs. Receptors were obtained from a female donor with Graves disease. The CDR3 runs from the conserved cysteine through the conserved F or W. The D gene is left open where the match is weak. Clone size, where shown, is once, few, many, or a class for clones that have expanded.

v_call	j_call	clone_size	d_call	cdr3_nt	cdr3_aa
TRBV29-1	TRBJ1-5	-	-	TGCAGCGCCAAGACAGCGAGGGATCAGCCCCAGCATTTT	CSAKTARDQPQHF
TRBV6-1	TRBJ1-1	many	TRBD1	TGTGCCAGCAGTGTTAACAGGGGGAACACTGAAGCTTTCTTT	CASSVNRGNTEAFF
TRBV20-1	TRBJ1-1	-	-	TGCAGTGCCTCGGGATTCATGAACACTGAAGCTTTCTTT	CSASGFMNTEAFF
TRBV5-1	TRBJ1-4	-	-	TGCGCCAGCAGCCCTTCGACAGGAGATGAAAAACTGTTTTTT	CASSPSTGDEKLFF
TRBV29-1	TRBJ2-7	few	-	TGCAGCGTTCATACGGGAGCCTACGAGCAGTACTTC	CSVHTGAYEQYF
TRBV19	TRBJ2-6	-	-	TGTGCCAGTAGCATTGCTCCTGGGGCCAACGTCCTGACTTTC	CASSIAPGANVLTF
TRBV3-1	TRBJ1-1	-	-	TGTGCCAGCAGCCAAGATTTTAGGGAGGATGAAGCTTTCTTT	CASSQDFREDEAFF
TRBV12-5	TRBJ1-5	-	-	TGTGCTAGTGGTAGGGCAGATAATCAGCCCCAGCATTTT	CASGRADNQPQHF
TRBV5-5	TRBJ1-3	-	TRBD1	TGTGCCAGCAGCTCCGCGGGACAGCTCTCTGGAAACACCATATATTTT	CASSSAGQLSGNTIYF
TRBV19	TRBJ1-4	-	-	TGTGCCAGTACTTATATGGAGCGAAAACTGTTTTTT	CASTYMERKLFF
TRBV6-1	TRBJ2-7	-	-	TGTGCCAGCAGACCCGGACACGTGAACAACGAGCAGTACTTC	CASRPGHVNNEQYF
TRBV27	TRBJ1-6	few	-	TGTGCCAGCCTGCCTAGAGGGCTGGGGAATTCACCCCTCCACTTT	CASLPRGLGNSPLHF
TRBV20-1	TRBJ2-7	few	TRBD2	TGCAGTGCTAGAAGTGGGAGCGGGACGGAGGACGAGCAGTACTTC	CSARSGSGTEDEQYF
TRBV2	TRBJ2-7	many	TRBD2	TGTGCCAGCAGTGACGGGCTAGCGGGAGATGGTTACGAGCAGTACTTC	CASSDGLAGDGYEQYF
TRBV11-1	TRBJ1-1	-	-	TGTGCCAGCAGCACCAGGGTGGGTTTAATGAACACTGAAGCTTTCTTT	CASSTRVGLMNTEAFF
TRBV30	TRBJ1-6	-	-	TGTGCCTGGATGTCAATAGGGGGGGTCGGAAATTCACCCCTCCACTTT	CAWMSIGGVGNSPLHF
TRBV2	TRBJ2-7	-	TRBD2	TGTGCCAGCAAACTACTAGCGGTCTCCTACGAGCAGTACTTC	CASKLLAVSYEQYF
TRBV28	TRBJ1-2	-	TRBD1	TGTGCCAGCAGTCCCCTGACAGGGGGCGCGGAAGGCTGCACCTTC	CASSPLTGGAEGCTF
TRBV12-5	TRBJ2-1	-	-	TGTGCTAGTGGTTTGGGACGGGACAACCTCTGCAATGAGCAGTTCTTC	CASGLGRDNLCNEQFF
TRBV29-1	TRBJ1-2	-	TRBD1	TGCAGCGTTGAAGGGTCAGGGGGTGCCTATGGCTACACCTTC	CSVEGSGGAYGYTF
TRBV20-1	TRBJ2-7	few	TRBD2	TGCAGTGCTCGCGGTCGGCGGGAGATTTCCTACGAGCAGTACTTC	CSARGRREISYEQYF
TRBV20-1	TRBJ2-5	-	-	TGCAGTGCTAGAGATCTGGCAGGGGAACTGGAGACCCAGTACTTC	CSARDLAGELETQYF
TRBV3-1	TRBJ1-6	-	-	TGTGCCAGCAGCCAGAGCACCGTGTCACCCCTCCACTTT	CASSQSTVSPLHF
TRBV6-1	TRBJ1-5	-	-	TGTGCCAGCACGGAAGTACAGGGCCATCAGCCCCAGCATTTT	CASTEVQGHQPQHF
TRBV2	TRBJ1-6	many	-	TGTGCCAGCATCCCAGGGTATAATTCACCCCTCCACTTT	CASIPGYNSPLHF
TRBV5-1	TRBJ2-2	few	-	TGCGCCAGCAGCTTGGATCGGCTAGCGAACACCGGGGAGCTGTTTTTT	CASSLDRLANTGELFF
TRBV7-9	TRBJ2-3	-	-	TGTGCCAGCAGCCCGACGACAGGAAACACAGATACGCAGTATTTT	CASSPTTGNTDTQYF
TRBV11-2	TRBJ2-2	-	TRBD2	TGTGCCAGCAGCTTTGGACTAGCGGGAGGCTACAGCGGGGAGCTGTTTTTT	CASSFGLAGGYSGELFF
TRBV20-1	TRBJ2-6	-	TRBD2	TGCAGTGCTAGCCAAGGACTAGCTGGGGCCAACGTCCTGACTTTC	CSASQGLAGANVLTF
TRBV20-1	TRBJ1-4	-	-	TGCAGTGCTAGAGATCCGAGGGGGACTAATGAAAAACTGTTTTTT	CSARDPRGTNEKLFF
TRBV7-9	TRBJ1-3	few	-	TGTGCCAGCAGCTCGGACATGGGAAACACCATATATTTT	CASSSDMGNTIYF
TRBV6-1	TRBJ1-2	-	TRBD1	TGTGCCAGCAGTATGACAGGGGAATTTGGCTACACCTTC	CASSMTGEFGYTF
TRBV27	TRBJ1-5	-	TRBD1	TGTGCCAGCAGTTTATTTGCAGGGGGCCAGCCCCAGCATTTT	CASSLFAGGQPQHF
TRBV20-1	TRBJ1-2	-	-	TGCAGTGCTAGACTAACAAGCAGCTATGGCTACACCTTC	CSARLTSSYGYTF
TRBV29-1	TRBJ1-1	few	-	TGCAGCGTTGAAGTGGTGCGAACTGAAGCTTTCTTT	CSVEVVRTEAFF
TRBV25-1	TRBJ1-1	many	-	TGTGCCAGCAGTGACTCCCGGTTGGGGAACACTGAAGCTTTCTTT	CASSDSRLGNTEAFF
TRBV30	TRBJ1-1	-	-	TGTGCCTGGAATCGGGGGTGGACTGAAGCTTTCTTT	CAWNRGWTEAFF
TRBV12-3/TRBV12-4	TRBJ1-2	many	TRBD1	TGTGCCAGCAGCCCGAAAGGGGGACAGGGGAACTATGGCTACACCTTC	CASSPKGGQGNYGYTF
TRBV11-2	TRBJ2-7	-	-	TGTGCCAGCAGCTTAGGGGCTGGAGCCCTGGCCTACGAGCAGTACTTC	CASSLGAGALAYEQYF
TRBV10-3	TRBJ2-5	-	-	TGTGCCATCAGTGCCCCGGACTTTGAAGAGACCCAGTACTTC	CAISAPDFEETQYF
TRBV29-1	TRBJ1-1	-	-	TGCAGCGCGGTCCCAGGTTCGATGAACACTGAAGCTTTCTTT	CSAVPGSMNTEAFF
TRBV28	TRBJ2-7	-	TRBD2	TGTGCCAGCAGCCAACGTAGCGGGAGTACCTACGAGCAGTACTTC	CASSQRSGSTYEQYF